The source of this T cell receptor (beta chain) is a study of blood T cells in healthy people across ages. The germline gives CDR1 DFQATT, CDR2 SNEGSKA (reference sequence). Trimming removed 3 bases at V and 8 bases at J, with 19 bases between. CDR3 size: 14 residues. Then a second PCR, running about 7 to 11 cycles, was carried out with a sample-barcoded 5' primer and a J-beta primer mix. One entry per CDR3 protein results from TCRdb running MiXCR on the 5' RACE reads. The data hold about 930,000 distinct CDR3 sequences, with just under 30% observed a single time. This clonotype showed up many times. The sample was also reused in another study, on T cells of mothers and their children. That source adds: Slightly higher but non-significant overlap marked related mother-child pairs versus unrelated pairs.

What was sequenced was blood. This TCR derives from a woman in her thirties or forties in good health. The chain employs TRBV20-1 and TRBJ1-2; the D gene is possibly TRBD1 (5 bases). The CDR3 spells CSARETGGVSGYTF. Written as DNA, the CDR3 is TGCAGTGCTAGGGAAACAGGTGGGGTGTCCGGCTACACCTTC.